Following are 6 T cell receptor beta chains from one sample sequenced in a study of T cell responses to AZD1222 COVID-19 vaccine. Repertoires were generated with immunoSEQ multiplex PCR, while TCRdb's copy carries only in-frame clones and drops some. The sample lists some 130,000 clones, 85% to 95% occurring once. Sequencing was performed on peripheral blood, taken on day 0 of AZD1222 vaccination. All receptors come from an adult in good health.

This clone is medium-sized. CDR3 DNA: TGTGCCAGCAGTTACCGGAGGTCTGCTGAAGCTTTCTTT. Protein sequence: CASSYRRSAEAFF. This rearrangement joins TRBV6-2 or TRBV6-3 to TRBJ1-1; D is uncertain. V gave up 2 bases and J gave up 6 bases, with 10 bases separating them. The germline gives CDR1 MNHEY, CDR2 SVGEGT. There are 13 residues in the CDR3.

This chain connects TRBV5-4 to TRBJ1-2; D is unresolved. There are 13 residues in the CDR3. Deletions cut 0 bases from V and 8 bases from J, with 11 bases between. Germline values: CDR1 SGHNT, CDR2 YYREEE (reference sequence). CDR3 protein: CASSLAGMRGYTF. The DNA for the CDR3 is TGTGCCAGCAGCTTGGCCGGTATGAGGGGCTACACCTTC.

This clone was seen more than once but under ten times. The rearrangement uses TRBV4-2 and TRBJ2-6; 9 nucleotides agree with TRBD1. The V segment lost 2 bases and the J segment 2 bases; nucleotides outside the gene matches: 4. The germline gives CDR1 LGHNA, CDR2 YNFKEQ. The CDR3 is 17 residues long. The CDR3 nucleotides read TGTGCCAGCAGCCAACGTACAGGGGGCACTGGGGCCAACGTCCTGACTTTC. This sequence encodes CASSQRTGGTGANVLTF.

The chain recombines TRBV6-5 with TRBJ1-1, with D unclear. V lost 1 base and J 2 bases, leaving 8 bases between the germline ends. This CDR3 comprises 14 residues. Germline V gene data show CDR1 as MNHEY and CDR2 as SVGAGI. CDR3 in DNA: TGTGCCAGCAGTTACTACGGACGAAACACTGAAGCTTTCTTT. This codes for CASSYYGRNTEAFF.

V gene TRBV6-2 or TRBV6-3 combines with J gene TRBJ2-1; TRBD2 matches at 10 bases. Trimming removed 6 bases from V and 8 bases from J; junction bases left unmatched: 4. The CDR3 has 13 amino acids. The germline V gene has CDR1 MNHEY and CDR2 SVGEGT. The chain's CDR3 is CASSRLAGDEQFF. CDR3 DNA sequence: TGTGCCAGCAGCCGCCTAGCGGGAGATGAGCAGTTCTTC.

V is TRBV7-6 and J is TRBJ2-7; 10 bases align to TRBD2. Germline values: CDR1 SGHVS, CDR2 FNYEAQ. The J segment lost 0 bases and the V segment lost 2 bases, leaving 1 base of the junction unmatched. The CDR3 is made up of 15 amino acids. CDR3 coding DNA: TGTGCCAGCAGCTTACCTAGCGGGAGCTCCTACGAGCAGTACTTC. It yields the protein CASSLPSGSSYEQYF.